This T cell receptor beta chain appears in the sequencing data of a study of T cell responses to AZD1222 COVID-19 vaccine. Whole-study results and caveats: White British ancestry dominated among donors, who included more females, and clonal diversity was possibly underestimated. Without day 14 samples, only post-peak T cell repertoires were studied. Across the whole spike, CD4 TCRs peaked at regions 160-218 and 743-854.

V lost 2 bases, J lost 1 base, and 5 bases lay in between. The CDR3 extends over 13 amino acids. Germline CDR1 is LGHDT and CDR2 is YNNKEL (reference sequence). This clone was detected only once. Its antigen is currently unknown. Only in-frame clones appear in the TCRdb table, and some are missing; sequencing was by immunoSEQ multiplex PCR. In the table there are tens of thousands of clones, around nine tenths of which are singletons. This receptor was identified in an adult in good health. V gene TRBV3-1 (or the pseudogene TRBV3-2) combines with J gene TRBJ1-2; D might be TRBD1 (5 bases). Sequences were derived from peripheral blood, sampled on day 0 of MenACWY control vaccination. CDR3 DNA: TGTGCCAGCAGCCAACAGGGTAACTATGGCTACACCTTC. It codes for CASSQQGNYGYTF.